Presented here are 7 T cell receptor beta chains from one specimen sequenced in a study of identical twins. TCRdb re-analysed the 5' RACE reads in MiXCR, keeping a single row per CDR3 protein. Altogether 450,000 to 650,000 distinct CDR3 sequences are present, roughly 15% being singletons, with the ten largest covering roughly 0.43%. The same specimen was also included in a second study, on yellow fever vaccine responses in identical twins.

What was sequenced was CD4+ T cells sorted from blood. These TCRs come from a woman aged 18-29 years in good health.

This chain joins TRBV4-2 and TRBJ2-5; weak D call: TRBD1 (5 bases). Deletions cut 3 bases from V and 5 bases from J, with 16 bases between. CDR1 and CDR2 (germline): LGHNA, YNFKEQ. CDR3 length: 15 amino acids. The CDR3 here is CASSQEATGSETQYF. DNA of the CDR3: TGTGCCAGCAGCCAGGAAGCCACAGGTTCTGAGACCCAGTACTTC.

This clonotype was seen more than once but under ten times. The chain couples TRBV20-1 to TRBJ2-1, with TRBD2 matching 11 bases. CDR1 and CDR2 (germline): DFQATT, SNEGSKA (reference sequence). V trimming: 2 bases; J trimming: 7 bases; junction bases outside the gene matches: 10. CDR3 length: 16 residues. CDR3 nucleotide sequence: TGCAGTGCTAGAACCACTAGCGGGGGCTCAGGGAATGAGCAGTTCTTC. Its protein product is CSARTTSGGSGNEQFF.

The J gene is TRBJ2-7, the V gene TRBV27; TRBD1 might be the D (6 bases). Germline V gives CDR1 MNHEY, CDR2 SMNVEV (reference sequence). This CDR3 contains 11 residues. V lost 5 bases and J 6 bases, leaving 8 bases between the germline ends. For the CDR3, the DNA is TGTGCCAGCAGTAAGACAGGCGAGCAGTACTTC. It codes for CASSKTGEQYF.

The gene calls are TRBV20-1 and TRBJ2-2; D is perhaps TRBD1 or TRBD2 (5 bases each). The germline gives CDR1 DFQATT, CDR2 SNEGSKA (reference sequence). V lost 3 bases to trimming and J lost 0 bases, with 17 bases between them. This CDR3 comprises 17 residues. CDR3 DNA: TGCAGTGCTAGCTCAGGGAGTACGGCCTCGAACACCGGGGAGCTGTTTTTT. This gives the protein CSASSGSTASNTGELFF.

This clonotype occurred a few times. The V call is TRBV15, the J call TRBJ2-3; D possibly uses TRBD1 or TRBD2 (5 bases each). V lost 8 bases to trimming and J lost 3 bases, with 21 bases between them. The CDR3 totals 16 residues. Germline loops: CDR1 LNHNV, CDR2 YYDKDF (reference sequence). The CDR3 is CATQRPGQKKTDTQYF. The CDR3 region has the DNA TGTGCCACCCAACGGCCGGGGCAGAAGAAAACAGATACGCAGTATTTT.

This chain uses TRBV18 with TRBJ1-5, with a possible D match to TRBD1 (6 bases). The CDR3 spans 15 residues. V was shortened by 6 bases and J by 4 bases, with 16 bases between the two germline ends. CDR1 and CDR2 from the germline V gene are KGHSH and LQKENI. The CDR3 loop is CASSPTGLGNQPQHF. Written as DNA, the CDR3 is TGTGCCAGCTCGCCCACAGGGTTGGGTAATCAGCCCCAGCATTTT.

This clonotype was detected ten times or more. The DNA for the CDR3 is TGTGCCAGCTCCCGTTCTATTAATGAGCAGTTCTTC. Residues: CASSRSINEQFF. The chain employs TRBV3-1 and TRBJ2-1, with D uncertain. Trimming took 8 bases from V and 7 from J, leaving 12 bases between them. This CDR3 contains 12 residues. From germline, CDR1 is LGHDT and CDR2 YNNKEL (reference sequence).